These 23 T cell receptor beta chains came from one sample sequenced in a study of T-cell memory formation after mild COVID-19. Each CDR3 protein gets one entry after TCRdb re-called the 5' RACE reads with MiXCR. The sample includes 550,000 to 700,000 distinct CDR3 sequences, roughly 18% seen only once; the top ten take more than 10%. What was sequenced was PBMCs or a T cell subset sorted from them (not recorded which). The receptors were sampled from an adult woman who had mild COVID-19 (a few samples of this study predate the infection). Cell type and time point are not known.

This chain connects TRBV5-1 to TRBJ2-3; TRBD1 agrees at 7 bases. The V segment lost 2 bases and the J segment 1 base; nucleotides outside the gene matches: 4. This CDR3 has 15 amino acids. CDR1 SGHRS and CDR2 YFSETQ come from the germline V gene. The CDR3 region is CASSFGTGGTDTQYF. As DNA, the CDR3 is TGCGCCAGCAGCTTCGGAACAGGGGGCACAGATACGCAGTATTTT.

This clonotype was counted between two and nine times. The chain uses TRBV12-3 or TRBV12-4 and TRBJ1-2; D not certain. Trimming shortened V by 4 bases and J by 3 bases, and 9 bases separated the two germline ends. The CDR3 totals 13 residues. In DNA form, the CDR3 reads TGTGCCAGCAGTTCGGCTGGCTACTATGGCTACACCTTC. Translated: CASSSAGYYGYTF.

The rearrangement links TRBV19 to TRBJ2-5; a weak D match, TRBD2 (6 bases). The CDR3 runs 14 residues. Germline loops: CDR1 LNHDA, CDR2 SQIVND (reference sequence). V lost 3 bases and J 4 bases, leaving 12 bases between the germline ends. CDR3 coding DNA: TGTGCCAGTAGTATCGGGGGATCGGGAGAGACCCAGTACTTC. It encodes CASSIGGSGETQYF.

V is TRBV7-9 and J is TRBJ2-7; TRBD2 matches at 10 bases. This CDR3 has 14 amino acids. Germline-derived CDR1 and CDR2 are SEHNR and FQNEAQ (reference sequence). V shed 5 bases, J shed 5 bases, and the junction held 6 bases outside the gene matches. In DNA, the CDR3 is TGTGCCAGCAGCCCTCGGACTAGCGGTAACGAGCAGTACTTC. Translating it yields CASSPRTSGNEQYF. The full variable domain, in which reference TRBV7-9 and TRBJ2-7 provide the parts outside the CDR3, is DTGVSQNPRHKITKRGQNVTFRCDPISEHNRLYWYRQTLGQGPEFLTYFQNEAQLEKSRLLSDRFSAERPKGSFSTLEIQRTEQGDSAMYLCASSPRTSGNEQYFGPGTRLTVT.

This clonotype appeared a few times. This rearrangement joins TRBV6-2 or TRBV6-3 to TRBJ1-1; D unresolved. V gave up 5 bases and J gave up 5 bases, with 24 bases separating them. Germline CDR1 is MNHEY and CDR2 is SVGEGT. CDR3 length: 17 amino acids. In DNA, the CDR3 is TGTGCCAGCAGTCATGGAAAGTCAGCGGTTCGTATTACTGAAGCTTTCTTT. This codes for CASSHGKSAVRITEAFF.

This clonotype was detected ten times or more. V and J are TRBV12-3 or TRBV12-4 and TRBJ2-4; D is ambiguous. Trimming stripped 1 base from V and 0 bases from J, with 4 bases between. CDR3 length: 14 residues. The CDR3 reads CASSLVGAKNIQYF. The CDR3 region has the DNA TGTGCCAGCAGTTTAGTGGGAGCCAAAAACATTCAGTACTTC.

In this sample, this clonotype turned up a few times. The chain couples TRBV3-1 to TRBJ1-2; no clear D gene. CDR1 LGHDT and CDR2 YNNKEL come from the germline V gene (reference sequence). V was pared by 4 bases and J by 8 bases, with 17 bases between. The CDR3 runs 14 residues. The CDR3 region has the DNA TGTGCCAGCAGCCCGGACGCAATCAGCAAAGGCTACACCTTC. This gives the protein CASSPDAISKGYTF.

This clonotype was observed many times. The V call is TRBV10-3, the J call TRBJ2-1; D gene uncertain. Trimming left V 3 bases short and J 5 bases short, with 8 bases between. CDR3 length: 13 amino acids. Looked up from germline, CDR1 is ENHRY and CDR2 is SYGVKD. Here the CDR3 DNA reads TGTGCCATCAGTGATGGGCGAAACAATGAGCAGTTCTTC. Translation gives CAISDGRNNEQFF.

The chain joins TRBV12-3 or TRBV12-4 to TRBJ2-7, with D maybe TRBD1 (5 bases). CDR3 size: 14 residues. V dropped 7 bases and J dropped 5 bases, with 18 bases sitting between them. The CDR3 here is CASTVGLLGHEQYF. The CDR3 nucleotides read TGTGCCAGCACCGTGGGGCTTCTGGGCCACGAGCAGTACTTC.

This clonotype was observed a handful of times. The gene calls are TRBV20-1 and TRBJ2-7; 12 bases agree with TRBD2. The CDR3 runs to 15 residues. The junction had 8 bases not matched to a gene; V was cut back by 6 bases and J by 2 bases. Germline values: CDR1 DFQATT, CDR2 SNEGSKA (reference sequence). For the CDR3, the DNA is TGCAGTGCAACGCTCCCTAGCGGGAGGGCCTACGAGCAGTACTTC. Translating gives CSATLPSGRAYEQYF.

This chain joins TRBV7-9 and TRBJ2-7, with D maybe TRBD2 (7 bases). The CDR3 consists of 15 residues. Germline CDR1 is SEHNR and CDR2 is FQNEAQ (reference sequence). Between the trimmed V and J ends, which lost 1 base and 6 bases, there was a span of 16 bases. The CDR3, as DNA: TGTGCCAGCAGCTTAGAGACAGGACTAGGCTTCGAGCAGTACTTC. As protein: CASSLETGLGFEQYF. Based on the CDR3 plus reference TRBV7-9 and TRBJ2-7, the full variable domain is DTGVSQNPRHKITKRGQNVTFRCDPISEHNRLYWYRQTLGQGPEFLTYFQNEAQLEKSRLLSDRFSAERPKGSFSTLEIQRTEQGDSAMYLCASSLETGLGFEQYFGPGTRLTVT.

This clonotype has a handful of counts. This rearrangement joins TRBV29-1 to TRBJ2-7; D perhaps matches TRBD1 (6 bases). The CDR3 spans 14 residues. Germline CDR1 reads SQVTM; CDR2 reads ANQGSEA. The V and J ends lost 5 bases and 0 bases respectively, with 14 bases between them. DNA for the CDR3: TGCAGCGTTTGTGATACAGGGATCTCCTACGAGCAGTACTTC. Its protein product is CSVCDTGISYEQYF.

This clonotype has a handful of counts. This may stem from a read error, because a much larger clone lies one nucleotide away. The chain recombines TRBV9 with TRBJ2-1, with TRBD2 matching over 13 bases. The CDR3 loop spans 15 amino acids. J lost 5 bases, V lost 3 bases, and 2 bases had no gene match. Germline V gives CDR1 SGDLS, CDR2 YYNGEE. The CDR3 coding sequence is TGTGCCAGCAGCGAAGGACTAGCGGGAGACAATGAGCAGTTCTTC. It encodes CASSEGLAGDNEQFF. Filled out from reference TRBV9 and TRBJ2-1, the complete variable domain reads DSGVTQTPKHLITATGQRVTLRCSPRSGDLSVYWYQQSLDQGLQFLIQYYNGEERAKGNILERFSAQQFPDLHSELNLSSLELGDSALYFCASSEGLAGDNEQFFGPGTRLTVL.

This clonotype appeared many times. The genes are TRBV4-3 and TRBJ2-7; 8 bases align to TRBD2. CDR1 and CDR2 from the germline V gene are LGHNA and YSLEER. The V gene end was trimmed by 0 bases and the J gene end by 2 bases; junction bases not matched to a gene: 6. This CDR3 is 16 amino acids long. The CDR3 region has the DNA TGCGCCAGCAGCCAAGATCCCGGGGGGGGCCCCTACGAGCAGTACTTC. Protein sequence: CASSQDPGGGPYEQYF.

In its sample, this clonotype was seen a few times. The chain's CDR3 is CASRLQGAGEQFF. The CDR3 nucleotides read TGTGCCAGCAGACTACAGGGGGCGGGTGAGCAGTTCTTC. J is TRBJ2-1 and V is TRBV2, with 9 bases that match TRBD1. The germline V gene encodes CDR1 SNHLY and CDR2 FYNNEI. With 6 bases clipped from V and 9 bases from J, the junction kept 6 bases outside the gene matches. The CDR3 is made up of 13 amino acids.

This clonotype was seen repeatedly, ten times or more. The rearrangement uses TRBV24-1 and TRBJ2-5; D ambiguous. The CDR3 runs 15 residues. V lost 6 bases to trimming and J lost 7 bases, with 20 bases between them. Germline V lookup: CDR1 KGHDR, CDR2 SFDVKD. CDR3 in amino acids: CATSSSKIGLVTQYF. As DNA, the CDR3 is TGTGCCACCAGTTCCTCCAAGATCGGCCTTGTGACCCAGTACTTC.

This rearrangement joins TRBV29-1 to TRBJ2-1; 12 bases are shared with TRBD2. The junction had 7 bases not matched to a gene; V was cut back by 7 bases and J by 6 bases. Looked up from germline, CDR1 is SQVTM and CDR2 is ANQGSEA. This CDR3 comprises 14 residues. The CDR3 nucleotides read TGCAGCGCTTCGACTAGCGGGGGCCCCAATGAGCAGTTCTTC. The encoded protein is CSASTSGGPNEQFF.

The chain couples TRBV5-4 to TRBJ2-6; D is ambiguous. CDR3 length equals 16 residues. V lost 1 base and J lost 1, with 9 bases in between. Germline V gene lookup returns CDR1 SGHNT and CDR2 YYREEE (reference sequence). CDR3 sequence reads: CASSLNLESGANVLTF. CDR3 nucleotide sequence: TGTGCCAGCAGCTTGAATCTGGAATCTGGGGCCAACGTCCTGACTTTC.

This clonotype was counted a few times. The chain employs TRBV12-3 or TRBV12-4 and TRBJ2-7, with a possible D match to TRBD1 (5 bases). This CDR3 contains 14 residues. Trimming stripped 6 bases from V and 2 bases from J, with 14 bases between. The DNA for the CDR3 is TGTGCCAGCAGAGACGGTATAGGGGCCTACGAGCAGTACTTC. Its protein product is CASRDGIGAYEQYF.

This CDR3 reads CASSAGTQASETQYF. The CDR3, as DNA: TGTGCCAGCAGTGCCGGGACTCAGGCCTCGGAGACCCAGTACTTC. The chain carries TRBV12-3 or TRBV12-4 and TRBJ2-5; D perhaps matches TRBD2 (6 bases). The ends were cut back, 5 bases at V and 5 bases at J, with 18 bases in the middle. CDR3 size: 15 residues.

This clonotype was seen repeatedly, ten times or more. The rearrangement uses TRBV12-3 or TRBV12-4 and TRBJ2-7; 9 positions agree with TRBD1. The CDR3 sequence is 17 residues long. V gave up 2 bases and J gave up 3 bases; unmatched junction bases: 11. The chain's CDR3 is CASSLYRGQGGNYEQYF. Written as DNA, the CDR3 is TGTGCCAGCAGTTTATACCGGGGACAGGGTGGTAACTACGAGCAGTACTTC.

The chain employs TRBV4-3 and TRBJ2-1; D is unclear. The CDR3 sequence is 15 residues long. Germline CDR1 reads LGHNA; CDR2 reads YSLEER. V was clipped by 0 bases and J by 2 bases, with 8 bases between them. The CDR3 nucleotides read TGCGCCAGCAGCCAAGATGGTAGAACCTACAATGAGCAGTTCTTC. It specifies CASSQDGRTYNEQFF.

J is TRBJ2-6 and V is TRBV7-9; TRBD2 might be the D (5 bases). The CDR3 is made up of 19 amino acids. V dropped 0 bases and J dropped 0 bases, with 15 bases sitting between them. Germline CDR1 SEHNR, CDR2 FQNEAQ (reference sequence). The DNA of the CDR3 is TGTGCCAGCAGCTTAGCTGCTAGAGTGCTAGCCTCTGGGGCCAACGTCCTGACTTTC. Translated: CASSLAARVLASGANVLTF.